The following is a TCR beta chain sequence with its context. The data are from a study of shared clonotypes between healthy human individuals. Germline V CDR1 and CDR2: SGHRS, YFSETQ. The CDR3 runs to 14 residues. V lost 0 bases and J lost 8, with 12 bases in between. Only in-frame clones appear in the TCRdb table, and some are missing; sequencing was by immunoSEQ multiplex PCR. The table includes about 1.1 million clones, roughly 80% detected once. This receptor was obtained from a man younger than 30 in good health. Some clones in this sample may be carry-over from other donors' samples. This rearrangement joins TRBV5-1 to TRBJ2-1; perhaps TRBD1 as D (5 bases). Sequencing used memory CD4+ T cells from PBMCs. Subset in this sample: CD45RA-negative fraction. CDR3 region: CASSLAPQGYEQFF. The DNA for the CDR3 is TGCGCCAGCAGCTTGGCGCCCCAGGGTTATGAGCAGTTCTTC.